This T cell receptor beta chain was identified in a study of regulatory T cells in long-lasting Graves disease. Relying on iRepertoire HTBI primers and Arm-PCR of CDR3 regions, the team built TCR beta libraries. TCRdb reprocessed the multiplex PCR reads with MiXCR, giving one entry per CDR3 protein. The sample consists of roughly 400,000 distinct CDR3 sequences, under 25% of them appearing once. This clonotype was observed a handful of times. This sample's time point: persistent/refractory GD, antithyroid drugs over 5 years with positive TRAb. From RNA extracted from PBMCs, the TCR library was made. Enrollment of patients was through an endocrinology department in Xi'an, China. The V and J ends lost 10 bases and 5 bases respectively, with 11 bases between them. The germline V gene encodes CDR1 SNHLY and CDR2 FYNNEI. This CDR3 comprises 12 residues.

The chain combines TRBV2 with TRBJ1-4; weak D call: TRBD1 (6 bases). This material consisted of peripheral blood mononuclear cells (PBMCs), taken when the disease was refractory, from a patient treated with antithyroid drugs. The receptor's source is a female donor with Graves disease. CDR3 DNA sequence: TGTGCCACGGGGGCAGGGAATGAAAAACTGTTTTTT. Its translation is CATGAGNEKLFF. Complete variable domain (other parts from reference TRBV2 and TRBJ1-4): EPEVTQTPSHQVTQMGQEVILRCVPISNHLYFYWYRQILGQKVEFLVSFYNNEISEKSEIFDDQFSVERPDGSNFTLKIRSTKLEDSAMYFCATGAGNEKLFFGSGTQLSVL.